The present T cell receptor beta chain was sequenced within a study of PD-1 blockade in classical Hodgkin lymphoma. A note on this clone: Its antigen is undetermined.

The CDR3 is 14 residues long. CDR1 MGHDK and CDR2 SYGVNS come from the germline V gene. V was clipped by 8 bases and J by 6 bases; unmatched bases: 7. Study results and limitations: Exclusion covered patients beginning nivolumab under 1 year post-ASCT. A reduction in baseline TCR diversity was reportedly seen in newly diagnosed patients relative to healthy donors. CD4+ TCR diversity climbed significantly by C4D1, unlike CD8+ TCR diversity.

Repertoires were generated with immunoSEQ multiplex PCR, while TCRdb's copy carries only in-frame clones and drops some. Counted here are around 27,000 clones, about four fifths occurring once; the ten biggest clones make up roughly 10%. All trial patients relapsed after autologous stem cell transplantation. The sequences come from peripheral blood mononuclear cells (PBMCs), collected before the second cycle of nivolumab. The V call is TRBV25-1, the J call TRBJ2-2; 9 bases fit TRBD1. This clonotype originated in a human donor with classical Hodgkin lymphoma. CDR3 sequence (DNA): TGTGCCAGCTATGGGACAGGGAGGGCCGGGGAGCTGTTTTTT. It is translated as CASYGTGRAGELFF.